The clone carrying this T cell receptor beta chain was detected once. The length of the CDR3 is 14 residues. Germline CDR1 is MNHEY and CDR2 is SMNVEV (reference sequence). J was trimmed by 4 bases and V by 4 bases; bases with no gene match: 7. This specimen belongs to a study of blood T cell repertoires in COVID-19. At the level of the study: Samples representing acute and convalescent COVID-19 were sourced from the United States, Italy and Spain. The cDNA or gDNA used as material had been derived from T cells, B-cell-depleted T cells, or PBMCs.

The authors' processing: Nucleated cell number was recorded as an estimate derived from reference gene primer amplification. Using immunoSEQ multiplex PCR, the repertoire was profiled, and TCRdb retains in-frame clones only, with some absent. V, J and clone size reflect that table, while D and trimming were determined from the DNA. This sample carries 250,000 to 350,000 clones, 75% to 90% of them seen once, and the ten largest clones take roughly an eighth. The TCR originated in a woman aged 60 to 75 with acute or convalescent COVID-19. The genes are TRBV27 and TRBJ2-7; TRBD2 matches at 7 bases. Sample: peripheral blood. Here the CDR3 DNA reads TGTGCCAGCAGTTCATCACTAGCGAGGTACGAGCAGTACTTC. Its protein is CASSSSLARYEQYF.